This T cell receptor (beta chain) was captured by sequencing in a study of beta chain features in type 1 diabetes (dated by TCRdb to 2017 to 2018). For the wider study: Mean age, gender distribution, total cell number and subset yield were not different between patients and healthy donors. A total of 90 million to 130 million sorted cells were examined across all samples, and a strong correlation was observed between cell number per subset and RNA yield. The study compared TCRB repertoires of sorted circulating CD4+ T cell subsets between recently diagnosed type 1 diabetes patients and matched healthy donors. Whereas all 30 or so donors provided naive and central memory subsets, regulatory and stem cell-like memory subsets were isolated from just 8 patients and about 8 healthy donors. General findings and caveats noted by the study authors: Because cDNA was sequenced instead of genomic DNA, activated cells with high expression could be over-represented, although the groups did not differ in activation or CD3 levels. Naive, central memory and regulatory TCRB repertoires appeared to be more alike among patients than among healthy donors. Shorter templates might be favored by PCR, yet because patient and control samples were amplified and corrected together, any such skew would affect both groups equally. Fewer insertions and more nucleotide deletions at VDJ recombination sites were observed in patients with type 1 diabetes, implying thymic rearrangement abnormalities. HLA sub-analyses involved small numbers of individuals, so any influence of HLA type on TCRB rearrangement remained unresolved. A moderate but significant shortening of TCRB CDR3 length was observed in type 1 diabetes patients in all four CD4+ subsets.

A note on this clone: Its antigen specificity is not known. Base qualities are not at hand, and no much larger clone is one base apart.

Looking up the germline V gene (reference sequence) yields CDR1 SGHNT and CDR2 YYREEE. The CDR3 covers 11 residues, taking in both the cysteine and the phenylalanine. Of the read, only the CDR3 DNA is kept; its 33 bases are in frame from base 1. Trimming takes 5 bases from V and 5 bases from J, and the germline ends sit 6 bases apart. All of the isolated RNA was reverse transcribed with the High Capacity cDNA Reverse Transcription Kit, so expressed TCRB transcripts were sequenced. Deep immunoSEQ sequencing was applied to naive, central memory and regulatory T cell samples, giving an average of about 3.7 million total reads per sample. Sorted cells were lysed in RLT buffer and RNA was extracted with DNase-treated RNeasy Micro or Mini kits, depending on cell number. To prevent cross-contamination, every cell subset was processed on its own, while patient and healthy donor samples were processed together. The immunoSEQ multiplex PCR was used to amplify TCRB sequences from cDNA, yielding 87-bp fragments that span the CDR3 region. Amplicons were sequenced on the Illumina HiSeq platform. Per the authors' processing: PCR bias was corrected computationally using synthetic template baselines, and reads within Hamming distance 2 were collapsed, with unmergeable singletons discarded. By aligning reads against IMGT, V, D and J genes, CDR3 length, and insertions or deletions at six rearrangement sites were assigned. Within each subset, clonotype counts were normalized to sorted cell number, and only after that were true diversity and Gini coefficients computed with the tcR R package. The overlap coefficient, calculated on TCRB nucleotide sequences, was used to quantify repertoire sharing. Out-of-frame TCRB sequences from naive cells were analyzed to stand in for the pre-selection repertoire. TCRdb obtained this table from immuneACCESS and retained in-frame rearrangements with V and J assigned. These tables miss some clones; where compared with another copy, unresolved V genes account for less than half of the shortfall, and the remainder is unexplained. V and J calls plus clone size are reproduced from that table; the DNA served to infer D and trimming. The sample table contains about 470,000 clones; only one count was recorded for about 32% of them. The ten largest clones represent around 0.065% of the sample.

Each donor gave one peripheral blood draw, around 0.12 L on average, collected into heparinised tubes. Using a panel that included CD45RO, CCR7, CD25, CD127, CD95 and CD27, naive, central memory, regulatory and stem cell-like memory CD4+ T cells were sorted on a BD FACSAria II. Purity was above 95% for every sorted population. PBMCs were isolated right away by Lymphoprep density gradient centrifugation and were stained directly, without culture. Samples were stained and sorted in pairs, with one healthy donor and one patient per experiment, so that batch effects were minimized. This chain joins TRBV5-4 to TRBJ2-3; the D gene could be either TRBD1 or TRBD2, each agreeing at 5 bases. This sequence was found in a man between 18 and 35 years old in good health. The sequenced sample was naive CD4+ T cells from blood. The sample's cell subset or site label, in plain terms: true naive CD4+ T cells. In nucleotides, the sequence is TGTGCCAGCAGGGGGGTAGATACGCAGTATTTT. It translates to CASRGVDTQYF. When the CDR3 is completed using the reference TRBV5-4 and TRBJ2-3 genes on either side, the full variable domain is ETGVTQSPTHLIKTRGQQVTLRCSSQSGHNTVSWYQQALGQGPQFIFQYYREEENGRGNFPPRFSGLQFPNYSSELNVNALELDDSALYLCASRGVDTQYFGPGTRLTVL.